The clone carrying this T cell receptor beta chain has just one count. Its antigen remains unknown. These data belong to a study of identifying expanded T cells in peripheral blood. Study observations and caveats: Differentially abundant clones: 0.95 to 1.5 between replicates, approximately 16 at approximately two weeks, more than 18 at four. Clone count variance between roughly two-week samples rose with total template count.

TCRdb's copy holds only in-frame clones and misses some; the assay was immunoSEQ multiplex PCR. Of about 58,000 clones listed, around 90% are singletons. Germline V gives CDR1 GTSNPN, CDR2 SVGIG (reference sequence). This CDR3 contains 12 residues. The V gene lost 4 bases and the J gene lost 7 bases, with 10 bases spanning the gap. During the collection period, no donor immune events like infections were recorded. Sequenced: blood. This clonotype originated in a person aged 18-70 years in good health. The chain is built from TRBV30 and TRBJ1-4; D ambiguous. This chain's CDR3 is CAWNRVSEKLFF. The CDR3 DNA is TGTGCCTGGAATCGGGTATCTGAAAAACTGTTTTTT. Together with reference TRBV30 and TRBJ1-4, the CDR3 gives the full variable domain: SQTIHQWPATLVQPVGSPLSLECTVEGTSNPNLYWYRQAAGRGLQLLFYSVGIGQISSEVPQNLSASRPQDRQFILSSKKLLLSDSGFYLCAWNRVSEKLFFGSGTQLSVL.